This T cell receptor beta chain was observed in a study of immune cell composition in non-small cell lung cancer. Here immunoSEQ multiplex PCR was the method, and the copy in TCRdb shows in-frame clones only, minus some. The sample has roughly 16,000 clones, just over 75% seen once; the top ten hold 9% to 10%. Normal lung was sampled as far from the tumour as possible, at least 3 cm. In germline, CDR1 is LNHDA, CDR2 SQIVND (reference sequence). The CDR3 loop spans 13 amino acids. V gave up 7 bases and J gave up 7 bases, with 13 bases separating them. These sequences were also reported in another study, on CD4 T cells in lung cancer.

The sequenced sample was non-adjacent lung tissue. The J gene is TRBJ2-2, the V gene TRBV19; D possibly uses TRBD1 or TRBD2 (5 bases each). This receptor was identified in a human donor with non-small cell lung cancer. CDR3 in DNA: TGTGCCAGTACTCGGGTGGGGGTCGGGGAGCTGTTTTTT. Translated, it gives CASTRVGVGELFF.